This TCR beta chain came from a study of early T cells in non-severe SARS-CoV-2 infection (dated by TCRdb to about 2021). Background for the entire study: Because TCR sequencing was done on bulk RNA from unsorted whole blood, the alpha and beta chains could not be paired. The investigation overall reported the following: VDJdb matching was skewed toward anti-spike CD8 responses, so virus-specific expansions were likely underestimated and private and CD4 specificities were missed.

This clonotype was counted a few times. This clone's antigen is unknown. No base-level quality is on record; no much larger clone is a single base apart. The receptor library was made with 5' RACE. These reads were obtained on a NextSeq 500. The TCR library protocol attached unique molecular identifiers to individual cDNA molecules to correct for sequencing error and PCR bias. TCR alpha and beta chains were both sequenced, and the abundances of alpha and beta sequences in each sample were closely correlated with each other. Regarding the original processing steps: Decombinator V4 was used to perform V gene, J gene and CDR3 annotation of TCR sequences. Expanded TCRs were defined as changing significantly between any two time points under a Poisson model with p below 0.0001. TCR abundances were normalised to the total number of TCRs sequenced per sample and were expressed as counts per million. MAIT TCRs were defined by TRAV1-2 paired with TRAJ12, TRAJ20 or TRAJ33, and iNKT TCRs by TRAV10 paired with TRAJ18. A search of VDJdb, accessed on 1 November 2021, was run for TCRs annotated to CMV, EBV and SARS-CoV-2, with TCRs annotated for multiple antigens excluded. The raw public data were reprocessed by TCRdb itself: fastp quality trimming at Q25, MiXCR clonotype calling, in-frame beta chains only. Here each entry gathers all rows of one CDR3 protein and keeps the most common genes and DNA. The V and J calls come from TCRdb's annotation, not from the publication. Present in this sample are about 120,000 distinct CDR3 sequences, around 12% of which were seen just once. The top ten clones comprise 3.5% to 4% of the sample.

Set within a cohort of healthcare workers in London, UK, this nested case-control study involved weekly PCR testing of nasopharyngeal swabs along with blood sampling. Between 23 and 31 March 2020, the week of the UK lockdown, healthcare workers were enrolled and then followed up weekly for as long as 16 weeks. V and J are truncated by 8 bases and 1 base respectively, leaving an intervening sequence of 8 bases. CDR1 SQVTM and CDR2 ANQGSEA are derived from the germline V gene. The CDR3 runs 11 residues from the cysteine to the phenylalanine. CDR3 DNA only is kept here, 33 bases in frame from base 1. Sample: whole blood, taken at baseline. The clonotype was recovered from an adult who was a healthcare worker with PCR-confirmed SARS-CoV-2 infection or an uninfected control (not recorded which). Recombination linked TRBV29-1 to TRBJ1-1; there is no confident call for the D gene. The sequence in DNA is TGCAGCACAAGTGGGAACACTGAAGCTTTCTTT. Its protein is CSTSGNTEAFF.